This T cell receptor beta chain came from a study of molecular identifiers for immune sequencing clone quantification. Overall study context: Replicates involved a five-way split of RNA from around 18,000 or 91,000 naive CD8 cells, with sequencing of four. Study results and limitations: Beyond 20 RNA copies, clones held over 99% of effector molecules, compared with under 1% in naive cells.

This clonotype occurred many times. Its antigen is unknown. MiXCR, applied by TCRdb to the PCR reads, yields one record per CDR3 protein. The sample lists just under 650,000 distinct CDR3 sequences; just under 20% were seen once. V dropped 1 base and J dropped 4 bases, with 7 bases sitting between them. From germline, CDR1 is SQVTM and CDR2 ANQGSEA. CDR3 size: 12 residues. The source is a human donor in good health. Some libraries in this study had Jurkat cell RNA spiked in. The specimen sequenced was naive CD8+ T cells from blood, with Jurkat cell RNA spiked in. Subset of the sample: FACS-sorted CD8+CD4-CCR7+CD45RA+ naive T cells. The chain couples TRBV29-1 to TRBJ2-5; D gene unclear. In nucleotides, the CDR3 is TGCAGCGTTGAAGGGATGGGAGAGACCCAGTACTTC. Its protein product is CSVEGMGETQYF.